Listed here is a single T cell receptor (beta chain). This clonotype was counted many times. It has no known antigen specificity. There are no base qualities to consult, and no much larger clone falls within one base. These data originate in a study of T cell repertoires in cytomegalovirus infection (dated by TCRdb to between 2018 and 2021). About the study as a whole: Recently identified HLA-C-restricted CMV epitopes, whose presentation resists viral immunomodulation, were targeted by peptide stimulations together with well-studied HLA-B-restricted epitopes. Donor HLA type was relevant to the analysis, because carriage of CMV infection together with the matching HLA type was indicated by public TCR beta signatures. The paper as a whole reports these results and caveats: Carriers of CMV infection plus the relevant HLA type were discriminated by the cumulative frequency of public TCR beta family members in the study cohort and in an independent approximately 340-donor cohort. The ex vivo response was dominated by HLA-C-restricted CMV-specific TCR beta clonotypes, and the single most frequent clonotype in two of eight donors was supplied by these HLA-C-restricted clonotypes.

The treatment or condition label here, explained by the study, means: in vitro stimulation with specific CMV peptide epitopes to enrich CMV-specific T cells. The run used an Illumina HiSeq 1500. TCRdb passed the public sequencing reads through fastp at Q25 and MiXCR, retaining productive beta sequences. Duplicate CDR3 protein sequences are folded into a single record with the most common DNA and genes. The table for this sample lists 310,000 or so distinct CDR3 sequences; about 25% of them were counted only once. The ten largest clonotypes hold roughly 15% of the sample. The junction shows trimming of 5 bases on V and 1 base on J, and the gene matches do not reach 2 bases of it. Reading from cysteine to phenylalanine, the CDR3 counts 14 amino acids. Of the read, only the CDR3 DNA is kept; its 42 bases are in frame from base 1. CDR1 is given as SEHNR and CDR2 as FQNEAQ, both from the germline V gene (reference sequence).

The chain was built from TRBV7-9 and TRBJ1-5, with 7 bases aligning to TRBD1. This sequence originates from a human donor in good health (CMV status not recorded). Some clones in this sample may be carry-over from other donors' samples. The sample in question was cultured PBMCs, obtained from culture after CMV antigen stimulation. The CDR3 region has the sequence CASSGDSSNQPQHF. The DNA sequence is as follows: TGTGCCAGCAGCGGGGACAGCAGCAATCAGCCCCAGCATTTT.